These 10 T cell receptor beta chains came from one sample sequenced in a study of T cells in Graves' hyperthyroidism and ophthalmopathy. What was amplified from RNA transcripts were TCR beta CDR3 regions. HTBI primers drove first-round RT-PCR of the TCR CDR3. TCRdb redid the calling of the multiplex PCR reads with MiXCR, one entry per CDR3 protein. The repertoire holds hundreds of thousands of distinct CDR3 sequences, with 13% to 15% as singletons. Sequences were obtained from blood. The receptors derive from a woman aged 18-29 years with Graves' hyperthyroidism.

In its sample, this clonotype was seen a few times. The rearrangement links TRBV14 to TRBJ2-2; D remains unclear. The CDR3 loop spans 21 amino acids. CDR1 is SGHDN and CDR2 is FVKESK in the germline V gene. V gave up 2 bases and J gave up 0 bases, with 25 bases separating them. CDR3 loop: CASSQLTPFLGWQTNTGELFF. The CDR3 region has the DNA TGTGCCAGCAGCCAACTCACTCCCTTTTTGGGTTGGCAAACGAACACCGGGGAGCTGTTTTTT.

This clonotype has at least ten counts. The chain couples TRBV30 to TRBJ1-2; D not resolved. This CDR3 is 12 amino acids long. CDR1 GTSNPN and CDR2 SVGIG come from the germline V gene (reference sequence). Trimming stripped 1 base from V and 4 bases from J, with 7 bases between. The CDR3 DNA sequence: TGTGCCTGGAGTGGACGGGGCTATGGCTACACCTTC. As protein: CAWSGRGYGYTF.

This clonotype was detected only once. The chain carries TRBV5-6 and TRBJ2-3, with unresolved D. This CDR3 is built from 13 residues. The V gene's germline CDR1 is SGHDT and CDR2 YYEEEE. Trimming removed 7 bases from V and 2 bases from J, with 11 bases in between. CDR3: CASRPPYTDTQYF. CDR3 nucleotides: TGTGCCAGCCGTCCTCCCTACACAGATACGCAGTATTTT.

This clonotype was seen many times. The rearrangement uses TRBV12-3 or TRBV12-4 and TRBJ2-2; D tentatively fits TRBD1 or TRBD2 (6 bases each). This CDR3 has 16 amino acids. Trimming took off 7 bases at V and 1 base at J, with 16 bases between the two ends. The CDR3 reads CASTPGGLVNTGELFF. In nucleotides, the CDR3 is TGTGCCAGCACCCCTGGGGGGCTCGTGAACACCGGGGAGCTGTTTTTT.

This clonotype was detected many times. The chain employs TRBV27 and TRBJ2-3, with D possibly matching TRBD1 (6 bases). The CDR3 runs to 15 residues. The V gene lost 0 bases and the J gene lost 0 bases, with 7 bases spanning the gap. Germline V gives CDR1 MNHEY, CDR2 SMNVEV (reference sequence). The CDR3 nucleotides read TGTGCCAGCAGTTTATCGGGGGCTAGCACAGATACGCAGTATTTT. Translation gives CASSLSGASTDTQYF.

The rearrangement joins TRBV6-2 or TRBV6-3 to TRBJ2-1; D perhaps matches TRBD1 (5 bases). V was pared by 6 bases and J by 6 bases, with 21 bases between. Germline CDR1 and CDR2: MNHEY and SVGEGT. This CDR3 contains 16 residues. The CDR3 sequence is CASSSPQGPLPNEQFF. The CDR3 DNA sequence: TGTGCCAGCAGCTCTCCGCAGGGTCCCCTACCCAATGAGCAGTTCTTC.

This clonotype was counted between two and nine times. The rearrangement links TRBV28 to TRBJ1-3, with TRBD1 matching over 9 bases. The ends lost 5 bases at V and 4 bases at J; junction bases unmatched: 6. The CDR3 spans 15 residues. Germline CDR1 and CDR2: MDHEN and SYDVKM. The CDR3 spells CASSRGTGWGNTIYF. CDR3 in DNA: TGTGCCAGCAGTAGAGGGACAGGGTGGGGAAACACCATATATTTT.

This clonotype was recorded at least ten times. The DNA for the CDR3 is TGTGCCAGCAGCCGATCCGGGACTAGCGGACGCAATGAGCAGTTCTTC. It encodes CASSRSGTSGRNEQFF. The chain uses TRBV7-6 and TRBJ2-1; 11 bases map to TRBD2. Germline V CDR1 and CDR2: SGHVS, FNYEAQ. V shed 5 bases and J 6 bases; nucleotides not matched to a gene: 9. This CDR3 is 16 amino acids long.

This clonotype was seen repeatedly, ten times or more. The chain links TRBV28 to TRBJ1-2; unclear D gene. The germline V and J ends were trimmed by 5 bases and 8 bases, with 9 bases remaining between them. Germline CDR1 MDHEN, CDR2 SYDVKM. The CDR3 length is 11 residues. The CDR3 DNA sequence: TGTGCCAGCAGTGGCAGTCGAGGCTACACCTTC. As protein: CASSGSRGYTF.

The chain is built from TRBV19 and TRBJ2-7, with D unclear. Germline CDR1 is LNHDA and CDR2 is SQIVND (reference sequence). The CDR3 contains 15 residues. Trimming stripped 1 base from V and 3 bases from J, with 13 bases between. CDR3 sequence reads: CASSIGRDPLYEQYF. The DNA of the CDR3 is TGTGCCAGTAGTATAGGTAGAGATCCACTCTACGAGCAGTACTTC.